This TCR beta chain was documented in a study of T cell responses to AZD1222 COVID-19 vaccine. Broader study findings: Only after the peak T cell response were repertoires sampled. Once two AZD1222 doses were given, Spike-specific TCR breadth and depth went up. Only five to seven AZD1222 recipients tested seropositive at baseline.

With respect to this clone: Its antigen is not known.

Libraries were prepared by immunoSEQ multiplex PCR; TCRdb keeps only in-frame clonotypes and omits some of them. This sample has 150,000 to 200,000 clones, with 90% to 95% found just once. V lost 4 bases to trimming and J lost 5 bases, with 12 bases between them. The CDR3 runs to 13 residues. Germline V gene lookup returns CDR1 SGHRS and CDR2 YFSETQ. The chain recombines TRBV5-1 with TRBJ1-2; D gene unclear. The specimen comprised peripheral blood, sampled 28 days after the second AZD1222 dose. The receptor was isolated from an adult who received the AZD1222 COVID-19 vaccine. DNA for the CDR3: TGCGCCAGCAGCCCGGAAAGAGGTTATGGCTACACCTTC. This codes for CASSPERGYGYTF.